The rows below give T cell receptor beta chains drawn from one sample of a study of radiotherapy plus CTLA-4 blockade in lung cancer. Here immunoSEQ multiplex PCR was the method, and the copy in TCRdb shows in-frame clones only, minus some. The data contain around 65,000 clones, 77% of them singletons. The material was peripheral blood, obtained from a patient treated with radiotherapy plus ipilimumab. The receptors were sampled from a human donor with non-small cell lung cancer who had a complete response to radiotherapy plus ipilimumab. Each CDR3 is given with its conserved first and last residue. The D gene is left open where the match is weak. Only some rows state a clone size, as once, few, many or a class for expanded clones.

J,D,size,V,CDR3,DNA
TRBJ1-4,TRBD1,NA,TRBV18,CASSPLGTGGEKLFF,TGTGCCAGCTCACCACTAGGGACAGGGGGCGAAAAACTGTTTTTT
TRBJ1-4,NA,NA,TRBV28,CASSLGHQEAGMGKLFF,TGTGCCAGCAGTTTAGGGCACCAAGAAGCCGGGATGGGGAAACTGTTTTTT
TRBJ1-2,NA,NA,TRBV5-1,CASSLEGEGLGGYTF,TGCGCCAGCAGCTTGGAGGGCGAGGGACTGGGAGGCTACACCTTC
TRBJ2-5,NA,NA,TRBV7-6,CASSPSGTQYF,TGTGCCAGCAGCCCCTCAGGGACCCAGTACTTC
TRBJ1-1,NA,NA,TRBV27,CASSIGGGQGENTEAFF,TGTGCCAGCAGCATAGGAGGGGGGCAAGGGGAGAACACTGAAGCTTTCTTT
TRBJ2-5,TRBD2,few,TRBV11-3,CASSLDVAGGPEETQYF,TGTGCCAGCAGCTTAGACGTAGCGGGAGGGCCCGAAGAGACCCAGTACTTC
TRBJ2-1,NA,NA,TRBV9,CASSVEGWGYNEQFF,TGTGCCAGCAGCGTAGAAGGATGGGGTTACAATGAGCAGTTCTTC
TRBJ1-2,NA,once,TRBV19,CASSIDRLGGYTF,TGTGCCAGTAGTATAGATCGGCTGGGTGGCTACACCTTC
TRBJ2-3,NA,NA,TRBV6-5,CASSYSASRTDTQYF,TGTGCCAGCAGTTACTCGGCCAGCCGCACAGATACGCAGTATTTT
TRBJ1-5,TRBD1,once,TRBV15,CATSRDPGQYQPQHF,TGTGCCACCAGCAGAGATCCGGGACAGTATCAGCCCCAGCATTTT
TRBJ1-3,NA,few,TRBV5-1,CASSWIPGDSGNTIYF,TGCGCCAGCAGCTGGATACCAGGCGACTCTGGAAACACCATATATTTT
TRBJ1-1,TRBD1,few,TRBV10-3,CAIGAFKGAGNTEAFF,TGTGCCATCGGGGCATTTAAGGGGGCGGGAAACACTGAAGCTTTCTTT
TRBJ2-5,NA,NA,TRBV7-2,CASRPDLGEQYF,TGTGCCAGCAGGCCGGACTTGGGGGAGCAGTACTTC
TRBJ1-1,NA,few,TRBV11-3,CASSRGGHTGFSRGTEAFF,TGTGCCAGCAGCAGGGGAGGGCATACAGGTTTCTCCAGGGGCACTGAAGCTTTCTTT
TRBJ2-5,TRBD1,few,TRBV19,CASSVRQGFLETQYF,TGTGCCAGTAGTGTTCGACAGGGTTTTTTAGAGACCCAGTACTTC
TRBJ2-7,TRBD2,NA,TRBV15,CATSKAGGYEQYF,TGTGCCACCAGCAAAGCGGGGGGTTACGAGCAGTACTTC
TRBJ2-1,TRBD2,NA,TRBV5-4,CASSMGLAGGMNEQFF,TGTGCCAGCAGCATGGGACTAGCGGGAGGGATGAATGAGCAGTTCTTC
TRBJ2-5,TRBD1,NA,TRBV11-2,CASSLTGQGIGETQYF,TGTGCCAGCAGCTTAACGGGACAGGGGATTGGGGAGACCCAGTACTTC
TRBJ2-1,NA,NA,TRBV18,CASSPSDGEQFF,TGTGCCAGCTCACCTTCCGATGGTGAGCAGTTCTTC
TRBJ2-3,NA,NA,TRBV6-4,CASSEQGAGSDTQYF,TGTGCCAGCAGTGAGCAGGGCGCGGGGTCAGATACGCAGTATTTT
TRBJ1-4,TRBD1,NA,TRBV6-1,CASRTGGAFEKLFF,TGTGCCAGCAGGACAGGGGGCGCGTTTGAAAAACTGTTTTTT
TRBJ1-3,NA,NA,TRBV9,CASSGGQGNTIYF,TGTGCCAGCAGCGGAGGCCAAGGAAACACCATATATTTT
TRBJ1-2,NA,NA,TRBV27,CASSLNLLDPLGHGYTF,TGTGCCAGCAGTCTCAATCTTTTGGACCCCCTTGGGCATGGCTACACCTTC
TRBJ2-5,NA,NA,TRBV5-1,CASSGGRRQETQYF,TGCGCCAGCAGTGGGGGACGCAGACAAGAGACCCAGTACTTC
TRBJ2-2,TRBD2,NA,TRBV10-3,CAISPRLAGGPDTGELFF,TGTGCCATCAGTCCTAGACTAGCGGGGGGGCCGGACACCGGGGAGCTGTTTTTT
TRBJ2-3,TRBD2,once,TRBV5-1,CASSPGLAPGIGTDTQYF,TGCGCCAGCAGCCCAGGACTAGCACCGGGAATTGGCACAGATACGCAGTATTTT
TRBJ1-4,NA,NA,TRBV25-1,CASSGGRDNEKLFF,TGTGCCAGCAGTGGGGGCAGGGACAATGAAAAACTGTTTTTT
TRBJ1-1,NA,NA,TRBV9,CASSATGGNTEAFF,TGTGCCAGCAGCGCGACGGGAGGGAACACTGAAGCTTTCTTT
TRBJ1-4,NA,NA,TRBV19,CASSISAINAEKLFF,TGTGCCAGTAGTATTAGCGCAATCAACGCGGAAAAACTGTTTTTT